This T cell receptor (beta chain) was sequenced for a study of OX40 agonist ivuxolimab in advanced cancers. In the study overall: Ivuxolimab was delivered to patients intravenously every 2 weeks at doses spanning 0.01 to 10 mg/kg.

In the case of this clone: The antigen remains undetermined.

Clones were sequenced by immunoSEQ multiplex PCR, and TCRdb holds only the in-frame ones, with some missing. Of 70,000 to 80,000 clones listed, approximately 87% are singletons. Trimming took off 3 bases at V and 2 bases at J, with 10 bases between the two ends. The CDR3 is made up of 14 amino acids. Germline V gene lookup returns CDR1 MDHEN and CDR2 SYDVKM. Study results and caveats: On average, CD8+ T cells had more expanded clones than CD4+.

The cohort excluded patients with autoimmune disease history or systemic immunosuppression. The material was CD4+ or CD8+ T cells sorted from blood, obtained in a trial of the OX40 agonist ivuxolimab. V is TRBV28 and J is TRBJ1-1; a possible D gene is TRBD1 (5 bases). The receptor was isolated from an adult with an advanced solid tumor such as melanoma, head and neck, liver or kidney cancer. The CDR3 loop reads CASSLVTANTEAFF. CDR3 DNA: TGTGCCAGCAGTTTGGTGACAGCAAACACTGAAGCTTTCTTT.